Listed below are T cell receptor beta chains from one sample, sequenced in a study of beta chain features in type 1 diabetes. Measured with immunoSEQ multiplex PCR; TCRdb has only the in-frame clones, and not every one. The table has roughly 180,000 clones, about 12% seen once; the top ten hold 0.6% to 0.8%. Input material: central memory CD4+ T cells from blood. The receptor source for this set is a woman aged 18 to 35 in good health. CDR3s include the opening cysteine and the closing phenylalanine or tryptophan. Each record gives: V gene, clone size, J gene, D gene, CDR3 DNA, CDR3 protein. The D gene is left open where the match is weak. Expanded clones get a size class; other rows say once, few or many, or leave the size out.

TRBV2	few	TRBJ2-2	-	TGTGCCAGCAGTTCACAGAACACCGGGGAGCTGTTTTTT	CASSSQNTGELFF
TRBV28	many	TRBJ2-3	TRBD1	TGTGCCAGCAGTTCGCCAGCGACAGGGGGCACGGTAGATACGCAGTATTTT	CASSSPATGGTVDTQYF
TRBV27	few	TRBJ2-7	-	TGTGCCAGCAGTTTATACCGGGACTTTAGCTCCTACGAGCAGTACTTC	CASSLYRDFSSYEQYF
TRBV6-6	few	TRBJ1-2	-	TGTGCCAGCAGTTATTTTACAGGCTCTCGCTACACCTTC	CASSYFTGSRYTF
TRBV7-9	-	TRBJ2-5	TRBD2	TGTGCCAGCAGCATCGGGACTAGCGGACCACAGGAGACCCAGTACTTC	CASSIGTSGPQETQYF
TRBV7-2	few	TRBJ2-5	-	TGTGCCAGCAGCCAAGCCCAAGAGACCCAGTACTTC	CASSQAQETQYF
TRBV30	few	TRBJ1-5	-	TGTGCCTTCCAGCGGGCCAGTAGGATCCATTTT	CAFQRASRIHF
TRBV6-5	-	TRBJ2-7	TRBD1	TGTGCCAGCAGATATGACAGGGGTCTAAACGAGCAGTACTTC	CASRYDRGLNEQYF
TRBV7-3	-	TRBJ2-3	-	TGTGCCAGCAGCTCCAAGACAGTCACAGATACGCAGTATTTT	CASSSKTVTDTQYF
TRBV28	-	TRBJ1-2	-	TGTGCCAGCAGTGTTCCGAGGCTTTACTATGGCTACACCTTC	CASSVPRLYYGYTF
TRBV7-9	-	TRBJ2-2	TRBD2	TGTGCCAGCTCCTTAGCGGGACAGAACACCGGGGAGCTGTTTTTT	CASSLAGQNTGELFF
TRBV7-2	few	TRBJ1-5	-	TGTGCCAGCAGCTTAGACAGGGCGGGCAGGCCCCAGCATTTT	CASSLDRAGRPQHF
TRBV7-2	-	TRBJ2-1	TRBD2	TGTGCCAGCAGCTCCAGACCCTCTTCTAGCGGGAGATACAATGAGCAGTTCTTC	CASSSRPSSSGRYNEQFF
TRBV2	-	TRBJ1-1	TRBD1	TGTGCCAGCAGGGACAGGGTTGGCTTTGCTGAAGCTTTCTTT	CASRDRVGFAEAFF
TRBV7-2	few	TRBJ2-1	-	TGTGCCAGCAGCTTACACCCGGGACTGTACAATGAGCAGTTCTTC	CASSLHPGLYNEQFF
TRBV29-1	-	TRBJ2-7	TRBD2	TGCAGCGTTCGGGGGGGTCACGAGCAGTACTTC	CSVRGGHEQYF
TRBV5-1	few	TRBJ1-1	-	TGCGCCAGCAGCCCGGACGGCAGGGTGGGGACTGAAGCTTTCTTT	CASSPDGRVGTEAFF
TRBV18	few	TRBJ2-3	TRBD2	TGTGCCAGCTCACCTCGGACTAGCGGGAGAGAAGATACGCAGTATTTT	CASSPRTSGREDTQYF
TRBV15	-	TRBJ2-2	-	TGTGCCACCAGCAGGGCGTTAGGGGGGGCGCGCACCGGGGAGCTGTTTTTT	CATSRALGGARTGELFF
TRBV29-1	-	TRBJ2-2	TRBD2	TGCAGCGTTTCGGGGGGGGGATCGAACACCGGGGAGCTGTTTTTT	CSVSGGGSNTGELFF
TRBV7-2	-	TRBJ2-3	TRBD2	TGTGCCAGCAGCTTAGCGGGGGGGAGACCCACAGATACGCAGTATTTT	CASSLAGGRPTDTQYF
TRBV4-3	-	TRBJ2-4	-	TGCGCCAGCAGCCCTAACAGGGGGGGCGCAACCAAAAACATTCAGTACTTC	CASSPNRGGATKNIQYF
TRBV5-1	few	TRBJ2-7	TRBD2	TGCGCCAGCAGCTTGGAAGGGACTAGCGGGATAAAGCAGTACTTC	CASSLEGTSGIKQYF
TRBV19	few	TRBJ2-1	TRBD1	TGTGCCAGTAGTATGGGTCCGGGACAGGGCCCCTACAATGAGCAGTTCTTC	CASSMGPGQGPYNEQFF
TRBV28	-	TRBJ2-1	-	TGTGCCAGCATGACCGACGGGAGCGTATACAATGAGCAGTTCTTC	CASMTDGSVYNEQFF
TRBV11-2	-	TRBJ2-5	-	TGTGCCAGCAGCTCCTCTAGATTACAAGAGACCCAGTACTTC	CASSSSRLQETQYF
TRBV5-4	-	TRBJ2-3	TRBD1	TGTGCCAGCGCCAACCGACAGGGGGCAGGGGATACGCAGTATTTT	CASANRQGAGDTQYF
TRBV30	-	TRBJ1-1	TRBD1	TGTGCCTGGGACAGGGGACCCACTGAAGCTTTCTTT	CAWDRGPTEAFF
TRBV7-9	-	TRBJ1-1	TRBD1	TGTGCCAGCAGCCGGATACAGGGGATTGTAGTAGAGAACACTGAAGCTTTCTTT	CASSRIQGIVVENTEAFF
TRBV2	-	TRBJ2-1	-	TGTGCCAGCAGTGCCGAGAGGGTCCACAATGAGCAGTTCTTC	CASSAERVHNEQFF
TRBV19	-	TRBJ2-7	TRBD1	TGTGCCAGTAGTTTTCGACAGGGACACTACGAGCAGTACTTC	CASSFRQGHYEQYF
TRBV25-1	few	TRBJ2-3	-	TGTGCCAGCAGACTAGGAGGAACAGATACGCAGTATTTT	CASRLGGTDTQYF
TRBV4-3	-	TRBJ2-6	-	TGCGCCAGCAGCCAAAACTACCCTGGGGCCAACGTCCTGACTTTC	CASSQNYPGANVLTF
TRBV7-9	-	TRBJ2-3	TRBD2	TGTGCCAGCAGCCGTACTAGCGGAGTTGCGAGCACAGATACGCAGTATTTT	CASSRTSGVASTDTQYF
TRBV10-3	few	TRBJ2-3	-	TGTGCCATCAGTGAGGTAACGGGAGGCACAGATACGCAGTATTTT	CAISEVTGGTDTQYF
TRBV9	-	TRBJ1-2	-	TGTGCCAGCATGAGGGAGGGCCATGGCTACACCTTC	CASMREGHGYTF
TRBV30	few	TRBJ2-1	-	TGTGCCTGGATTAGAGGACTGGCGTCGGGTGAGCAGTTCTTC	CAWIRGLASGEQFF
TRBV10-3	few	TRBJ2-7	TRBD2	TGTGCCACGGGGACTAGCGGGAGCAAATACGAGCAGTACTTC	CATGTSGSKYEQYF
TRBV7-9	few	TRBJ1-5	-	TGTGCCAGCAGCTTAGGGCAGGGGAGCAATCAGCCCCAGCATTTT	CASSLGQGSNQPQHF
TRBV18	-	TRBJ1-2	TRBD1	TGTGCCAGCTCACCGACAGGGGAGGGCTACACCTTC	CASSPTGEGYTF
TRBV2	few	TRBJ2-2	-	TGTGCCAGCAGAAGAAGCGGCGCGAACACCGGGGAGCTGTTTTTT	CASRRSGANTGELFF